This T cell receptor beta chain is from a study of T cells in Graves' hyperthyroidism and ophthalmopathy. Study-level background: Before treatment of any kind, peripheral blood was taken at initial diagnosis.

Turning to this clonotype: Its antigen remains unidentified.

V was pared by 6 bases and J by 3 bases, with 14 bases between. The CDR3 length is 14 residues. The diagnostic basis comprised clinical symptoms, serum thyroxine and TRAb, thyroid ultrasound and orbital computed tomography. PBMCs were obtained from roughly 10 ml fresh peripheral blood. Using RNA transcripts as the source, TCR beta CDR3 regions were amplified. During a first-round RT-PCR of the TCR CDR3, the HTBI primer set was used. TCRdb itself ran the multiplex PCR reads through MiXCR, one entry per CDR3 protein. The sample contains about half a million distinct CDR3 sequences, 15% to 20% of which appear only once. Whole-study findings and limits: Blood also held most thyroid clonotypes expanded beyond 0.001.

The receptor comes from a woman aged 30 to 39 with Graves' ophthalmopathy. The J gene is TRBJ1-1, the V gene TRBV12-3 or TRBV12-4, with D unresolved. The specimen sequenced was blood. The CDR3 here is CASSPPLLYTEAFF. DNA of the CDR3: TGTGCCAGCAGCCCTCCCCTTTTGTACACTGAAGCTTTCTTT.